The 20 T cell receptor beta chains in this list originate from one sample, sequenced in a study of blood T cell repertoires in COVID-19. Libraries were prepared by immunoSEQ multiplex PCR; TCRdb keeps only in-frame clonotypes and omits some of them. The repertoire has approximately 200,000 clones, 88% of them found once; the top ten carry roughly 2.2%. Sequenced: peripheral blood. The receptors were gathered from a man between 65 and 80 years old with active or convalescent COVID-19.

The CDR3 region is CASSLSRNTEAFF. CDR3 DNA: TGTGCCAGCAGTTTAAGCCGCAACACTGAAGCTTTCTTT. The chain links TRBV27 to TRBJ1-1; D unresolved. Germline CDR1 and CDR2: MNHEY and SMNVEV (reference sequence). The CDR3 runs 13 residues. Trimming removed 2 bases at V and 2 bases at J, with 6 bases between.

This rearrangement joins TRBV27 to TRBJ2-6; 10 positions agree with TRBD1. The CDR3 is 18 amino acids. The ends lost 5 bases at V and 1 base at J; junction bases unmatched: 8. Per germline, CDR1 MNHEY and CDR2 SMNVEV (reference sequence). The CDR3 region is CASSHDRGRASGANVLTF. The CDR3 region has the DNA TGTGCCAGCAGTCATGACAGGGGGCGCGCGTCTGGGGCCAACGTCCTGACTTTC.

The chain joins TRBV6-2 or TRBV6-3 to TRBJ1-1; 9 bases are shared with TRBD1. The CDR3 has 14 amino acids. V dropped 2 bases and J dropped 6; count of bases not matched to a gene: 4. Per germline, CDR1 MNHEY and CDR2 SVGEGT. Written as DNA, the CDR3 is TGTGCCAGCAGTTACCACAGGGGGCTGCCTGAAGCTTTCTTT. It is translated as CASSYHRGLPEAFF.

The chain couples TRBV10-3 to TRBJ2-5, with TRBD2 matching 13 bases. The CDR3 totals 18 residues. Germline V gene lookup returns CDR1 ENHRY and CDR2 SYGVKD. Trimming cost V 2 bases and J 5 bases; bases outside gene matches: 11. The CDR3 nucleotides read TGTGCCATCAGTGAGCCATACGGGACTAGCGGGGACTTGGAGACCCAGTACTTC. Protein product: CAISEPYGTSGDLETQYF.

The chain couples TRBV5-6 to TRBJ2-7; 8 bases fit TRBD1. Germline loops: CDR1 SGHDT, CDR2 YYEEEE. With 0 bases clipped from V and 6 bases from J, the junction kept 8 bases outside the gene matches. This CDR3 has 15 residues. The CDR3 here is CASSLGQGAGPEQYF. CDR3 sequence (DNA): TGTGCCAGCAGCTTGGGTCAGGGGGCGGGTCCCGAGCAGTACTTC.

The V and J genes are TRBV6-2 or TRBV6-3 and TRBJ2-2; tentative D call: TRBD2 (6 bases). The germline gives CDR1 MNHEY, CDR2 SVGEGT. The CDR3 consists of 14 residues. The V gene lost 4 bases and the J gene lost 2 bases, with 8 bases spanning the gap. CDR3 DNA: TGTGCCAGCAGTTCTAGCGTTAACACCGGGGAGCTGTTTTTT. The encoded protein is CASSSSVNTGELFF.

The table lists this clone with a count of one. This CDR3 reads CASSYYRDRVSTEAFF. In DNA form, the CDR3 reads TGTGCCAGCAGCTATTACCGGGACAGGGTGAGCACTGAAGCTTTCTTT. The chain uses TRBV7-2 and TRBJ1-1, with TRBD1 identical over 9 bases. The CDR3 has 16 residues. CDR1 is SGHTA, CDR2 FQGNSA, per germline. V lost 4 bases, J lost 4 bases, and 10 bases stayed unmatched.

The rearrangement uses TRBV28 and TRBJ2-7; TRBD2 might be the D (6 bases). This CDR3 is built from 17 residues. V lost 3 bases and J lost 0, with 18 bases in between. Germline V gene lookup returns CDR1 MDHEN and CDR2 SYDVKM. CDR3 nucleotides: TGTGCCAGCAGTTTGAGGGGAGCGGGCGTGAGCTCCTACGAGCAGTACTTC. Amino acids: CASSLRGAGVSSYEQYF.

This sequence joins TRBV28 and TRBJ1-2; D uncertain. Germline lookup yields CDR1 MDHEN and CDR2 SYDVKM. V dropped 5 bases and J dropped 2 bases, with 12 bases sitting between them. The CDR3 extends over 14 amino acids. For the CDR3, the DNA is TGTGCCAGCAGTGCCCCAGGTCAGAACTATGGCTACACCTTC. Protein: CASSAPGQNYGYTF.

The rearrangement joins TRBV5-1 to TRBJ1-5, with 7 bases identical to TRBD1. With 2 bases clipped from V and 5 bases from J, the junction kept 1 base outside the gene matches. This CDR3 comprises 13 residues. Germline CDR1 and CDR2: SGHRS and YFSETQ. The CDR3 protein is CASSFDRDQPQHF. CDR3 bases: TGCGCCAGCAGCTTCGACAGGGATCAGCCCCAGCATTTT.

This clone was counted once. The rearrangement uses TRBV19 and TRBJ2-2; tentative D call: TRBD1 (6 bases). CDR1 is LNHDA and CDR2 is SQIVND in the germline V gene (reference sequence). The CDR3 runs 15 residues. V shed 7 bases and J shed 2 bases, with 14 bases lying between them. This CDR3 reads CASTPGTYNTGELFF. The CDR3 DNA reads TGTGCCAGTACCCCCGGGACATATAACACCGGGGAGCTGTTTTTT.

This sequence joins TRBV19 and TRBJ2-5, with 7 bases fitting TRBD1. The CDR3 runs to 14 residues. Germline V gene data show CDR1 as LNHDA and CDR2 as SQIVND (reference sequence). The trim removed 7 bases at V and 1 base at J, leaving 6 bases unmatched. DNA for the CDR3: TGTGCCAGTAACAACAGGGGCCCCCAAGAGACCCAGTACTTC. Translating gives CASNNRGPQETQYF.

This chain joins TRBV19 and TRBJ2-1; maybe TRBD2 (5 bases). This CDR3 contains 17 residues. The germline V gene has CDR1 LNHDA and CDR2 SQIVND (reference sequence). V shed 2 bases and J shed 4 bases, with 18 bases lying between them. CDR3 coding DNA: TGTGCCAGTAGTATACGGGGAGTCGTCAGCCGGTACAATGAGCAGTTCTTC. Residues: CASSIRGVVSRYNEQFF.

Details on this clone: A read error may account for a junction end that differs from germline. The chain joins TRBV6-5 to TRBJ2-4, with 9 bases that match TRBD2. CDR1 MNHEY and CDR2 SVGAGI come from the germline V gene. The CDR3 is 14 residues long. The DNA of the CDR3 is TGTGCCAGCACCCGCGGGAGGGCCAGAAACATTCAGTACTTC. Amino acid sequence: CASTRGRARNIQYF.

The chain combines TRBV24-1 with TRBJ2-5; 8 bases map to TRBD1. There are 13 residues in the CDR3. V was clipped by 6 bases and J by 5 bases; unmatched bases: 4. CDR1 is KGHDR and CDR2 is SFDVKD in the germline V gene. The DNA of the CDR3 is TGTGCCACCAGTCAGGGGGCGCGGGAGACCCAGTACTTC. Its translation is CATSQGARETQYF.

This clone has only one observation. The J gene is TRBJ2-5, the V gene TRBV28; maybe TRBD1 (5 bases). This CDR3 contains 15 residues. With 5 bases removed from V and 1 base from J, the gap between germline ends came to 14 bases. Germline V gene sequence: CDR1 MDHEN, CDR2 SYDVKM. CDR3 amino acids: CASSAQGVPQETQYF. In DNA, the CDR3 is TGTGCCAGCAGTGCCCAAGGGGTGCCCCAAGAGACCCAGTACTTC.

This sequence joins TRBV3-1 (or the pseudogene TRBV3-2) and TRBJ2-1; TRBD2 matches 13 bases. There are 17 residues in the CDR3. J lost 5 bases, V lost 4 bases, and 8 bases had no gene match. From germline, CDR1 is LGHDT and CDR2 YNNKEL (reference sequence). CDR3 nucleotide sequence: TGTGCCAGCAGCCCCTATAGGACTAGCGGGAGCAACAATGAGCAGTTCTTC. It specifies CASSPYRTSGSNNEQFF.

The rearrangement uses TRBV7-8 and TRBJ1-6; tentative D call: TRBD1 (6 bases). V shed 6 bases and J shed 5 bases, with 11 bases lying between them. The germline V gene has CDR1 SGHVS and CDR2 FQNEAQ. CDR3 length: 14 residues. CDR3 protein: CASSPGQNNSPLHF. As DNA, the CDR3 is TGTGCCAGCAGTCCGGGACAAAATAATTCACCCCTCCACTTT.

The chain couples TRBV9 to TRBJ1-1, with unresolved D. Germline lookup yields CDR1 SGDLS and CDR2 YYNGEE. This CDR3 contains 14 residues. The germline V and J ends were trimmed by 0 bases and 1 base, with 7 bases remaining between them. The CDR3 protein is CASSVGGQNTEAFF. The CDR3 bases are TGTGCCAGCAGCGTAGGCGGGCAGAACACTGAAGCTTTCTTT.

The CDR3, as DNA: TGCGCCAGCAGTTCGTCAACGGGAGATAACACCGGGGAGCTGTTTTTT. Its protein product is CASSSSTGDNTGELFF. V is TRBV4-3 and J is TRBJ2-2; weak D call: TRBD2 (6 bases). Germline CDR1 LGHNA, CDR2 YSLEER. V was trimmed by 6 bases and J by 2 bases, leaving 16 bases between them. This CDR3 has 16 amino acids.